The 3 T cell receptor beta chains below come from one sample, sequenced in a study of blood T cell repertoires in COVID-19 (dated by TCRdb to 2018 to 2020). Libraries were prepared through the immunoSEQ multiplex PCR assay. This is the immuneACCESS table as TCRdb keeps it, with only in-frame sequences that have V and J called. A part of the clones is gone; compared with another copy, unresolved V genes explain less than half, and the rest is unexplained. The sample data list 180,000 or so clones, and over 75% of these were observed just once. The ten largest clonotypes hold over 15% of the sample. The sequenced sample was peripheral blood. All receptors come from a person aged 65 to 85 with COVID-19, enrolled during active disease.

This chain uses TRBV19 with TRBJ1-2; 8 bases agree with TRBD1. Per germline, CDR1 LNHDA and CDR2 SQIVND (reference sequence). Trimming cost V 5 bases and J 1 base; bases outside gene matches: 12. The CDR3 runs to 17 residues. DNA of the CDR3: TGTGCCAGTAGTGAACCGGGACAGGAGTTTCTTAACTATGGCTACACCTTC. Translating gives CASSEPGQEFLNYGYTF.

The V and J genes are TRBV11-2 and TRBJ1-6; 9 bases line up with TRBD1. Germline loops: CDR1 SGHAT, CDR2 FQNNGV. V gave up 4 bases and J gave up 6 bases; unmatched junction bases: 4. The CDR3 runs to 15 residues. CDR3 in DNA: TGTGCCAGCAGCTGGGACAGGGTGGCTAATTCACCCCTCCACTTT. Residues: CASSWDRVANSPLHF.

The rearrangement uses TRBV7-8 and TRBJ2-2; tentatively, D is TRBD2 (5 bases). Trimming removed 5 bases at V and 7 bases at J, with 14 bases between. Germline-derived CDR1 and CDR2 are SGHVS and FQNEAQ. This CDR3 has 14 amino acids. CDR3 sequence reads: CASSPTPSGGELFF. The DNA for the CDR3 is TGTGCCAGCAGCCCGACTCCGAGCGGCGGGGAGCTGTTTTTT.